A selection of T cell receptor beta chains follows, all from one sample in a study of blood T cell repertoires in COVID-19. The repertoire was sequenced with immunoSEQ multiplex PCR; TCRdb's copy has only in-frame clones and lacks some. The sample includes about 310,000 clones, approximately 89% of them seen just once. Source material: peripheral blood. These receptors all come from a woman aged 50 to 60 who had recovered from COVID-19. CDR3s leave out the opening cysteine and the closing phenylalanine or tryptophan. The size field is filled for only some rows; it gives once, few, many or a size class.

abundance	v_gene	CDR3aa
-	TRBV7-9	ASSPTGVSQPQH
few	TRBV30	AWARAINYGYT
-	TRBV6-6	ASSPTTGTGGLYEQY
-	TRBV10-3	AIRGGSGETEAF
few	TRBV6-2/TRBV6-3	ASSRPNRENQPQH
-	TRBV7-2	ASSFSGGETQY
-	TRBV7-8	ASSPAGQIYNEQF
-	TRBV5-4	ASSRDTYEQY
-	TRBV4-1	ASSQGTGGGGYT
-	TRBV5-1	ASSPGASGPSTGELF
-	TRBV28	ASSSPGVASDEQF
-	TRBV6-5	ASSYNSHEQF
-	TRBV15	ATSRPGTSSGELF
-	TRBV19	ASSITVYNSPLH
-	TRBV6-4	ASSDSAGYTGELF
-	TRBV11-1	ASSLVGGTKDTQY
-	TRBV28	ASTHPRAGNTIY
-	TRBV6-1	ASSEAETYEQY
-	TRBV19	ASSMTDTLAYEQY
-	TRBV5-1	ASSLGGRDTQY
few	TRBV7-9	ASSFRANEKLF
-	TRBV28	ASTRSAGGNTEAF
-	TRBV30	ACIRGYNTEAF
-	TRBV12-3/TRBV12-4	ASNTIGVGEQY
-	TRBV6-5	ASRDRQNTEAF
-	TRBV15	ATSRGQGSNEQF
-	TRBV20-1	SASLLAVYNEQF
-	TRBV19	ASSIVGSSYEQY
-	TRBV30	AWSATPGEYNSPLH
-	TRBV6-2/TRBV6-3	ASSSSGRNNEQF
-	TRBV28	ASSGQYYGYT
-	TRBV19	ASSIDVGGTGNEQF
-	TRBV19	ASSLLGVSGNTIY
-	TRBV30	AWSSTTGSRTEAF
-	TRBV7-2	ASSLAGRGGETQY
-	TRBV6-2/TRBV6-3	ASSSPGQGFKVSGANVLT
-	TRBV5-6	ASSLASFYNSPLH
few	TRBV27	ASSLRYRGEANTEAF
few	TRBV21-1	ASSCGSRRMNSPLH